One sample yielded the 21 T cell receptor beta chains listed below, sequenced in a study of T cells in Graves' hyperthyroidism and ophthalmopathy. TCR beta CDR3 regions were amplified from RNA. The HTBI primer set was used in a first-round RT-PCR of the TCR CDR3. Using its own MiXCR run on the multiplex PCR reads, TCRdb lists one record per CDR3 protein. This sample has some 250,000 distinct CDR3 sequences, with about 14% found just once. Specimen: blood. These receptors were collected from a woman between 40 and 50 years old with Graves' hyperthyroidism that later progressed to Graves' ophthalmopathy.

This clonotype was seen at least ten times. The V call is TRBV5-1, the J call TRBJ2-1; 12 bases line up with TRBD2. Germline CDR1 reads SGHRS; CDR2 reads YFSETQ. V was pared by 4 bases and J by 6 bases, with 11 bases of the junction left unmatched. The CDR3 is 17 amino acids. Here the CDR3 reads CASSSSTRLAGVNEQFF. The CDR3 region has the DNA TGCGCCAGCAGCAGCTCTACCAGACTAGCGGGGGTCAATGAGCAGTTCTTC.

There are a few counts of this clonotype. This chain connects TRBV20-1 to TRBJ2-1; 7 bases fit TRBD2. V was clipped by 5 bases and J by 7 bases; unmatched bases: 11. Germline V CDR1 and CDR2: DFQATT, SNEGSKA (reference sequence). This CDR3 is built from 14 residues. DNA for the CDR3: TGCAGTGCTGAAGCGCGGGAGAAGTTAAATGAGCAGTTCTTC. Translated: CSAEAREKLNEQFF.

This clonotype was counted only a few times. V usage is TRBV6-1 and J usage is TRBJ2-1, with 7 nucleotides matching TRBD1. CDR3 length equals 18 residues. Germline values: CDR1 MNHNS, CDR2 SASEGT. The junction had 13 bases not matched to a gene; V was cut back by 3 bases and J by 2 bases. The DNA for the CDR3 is TGTGCCAGCAGTGAGCCAGCGCCGGGACAGCCTACCTACAATGAGCAGTTCTTC. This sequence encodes CASSEPAPGQPTYNEQFF.

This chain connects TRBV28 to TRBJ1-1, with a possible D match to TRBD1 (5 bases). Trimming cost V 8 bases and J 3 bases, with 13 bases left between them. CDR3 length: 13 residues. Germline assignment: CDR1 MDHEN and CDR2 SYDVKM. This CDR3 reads CASPGTGDTEAFF. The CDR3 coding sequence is TGTGCCAGCCCAGGGACGGGAGACACTGAAGCTTTCTTT.

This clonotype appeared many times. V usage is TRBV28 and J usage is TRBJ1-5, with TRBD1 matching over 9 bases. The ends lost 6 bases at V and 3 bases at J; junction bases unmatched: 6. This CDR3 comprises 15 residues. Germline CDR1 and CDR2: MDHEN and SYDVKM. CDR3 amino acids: CASRPGQGINQPQHF. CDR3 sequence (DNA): TGTGCCAGCAGACCCGGACAGGGGATCAATCAGCCCCAGCATTTT.

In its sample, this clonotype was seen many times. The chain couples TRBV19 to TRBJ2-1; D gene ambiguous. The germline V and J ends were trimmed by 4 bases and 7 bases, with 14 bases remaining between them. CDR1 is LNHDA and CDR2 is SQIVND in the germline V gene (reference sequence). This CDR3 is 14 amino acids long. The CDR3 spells CASSKVAERNEQFF. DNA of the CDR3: TGTGCCAGTAGTAAGGTAGCAGAGCGTAATGAGCAGTTCTTC.

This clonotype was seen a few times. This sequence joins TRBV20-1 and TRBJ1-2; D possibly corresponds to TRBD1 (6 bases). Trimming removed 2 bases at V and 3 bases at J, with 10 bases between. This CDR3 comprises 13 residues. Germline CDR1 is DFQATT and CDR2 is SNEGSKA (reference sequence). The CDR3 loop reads CSARRQDHYGYTF. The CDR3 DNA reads TGCAGTGCTAGAAGACAGGACCACTATGGCTACACCTTC.

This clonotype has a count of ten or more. The CDR3 coding sequence is TGTGCCAGCAGTTACGGGGGGCAGGGGGGACAAGAGACCCAGTACTTC. Translated, it gives CASSYGGQGGQETQYF. The chain is built from TRBV6-2 or TRBV6-3 and TRBJ2-5; D is possibly TRBD1 (7 bases). Per the germline V gene, CDR1 is MNHEY and CDR2 is SVGEGT. Between the trimmed V and J ends, which lost 2 bases and 2 bases, there was a span of 15 bases. The CDR3 has 16 residues.

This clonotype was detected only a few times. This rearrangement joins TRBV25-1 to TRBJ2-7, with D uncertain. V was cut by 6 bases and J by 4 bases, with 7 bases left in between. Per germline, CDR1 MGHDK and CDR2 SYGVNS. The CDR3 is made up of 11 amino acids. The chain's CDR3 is CASSGWYEQYF. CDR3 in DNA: TGTGCCAGCAGCGGCTGGTACGAGCAGTACTTC.

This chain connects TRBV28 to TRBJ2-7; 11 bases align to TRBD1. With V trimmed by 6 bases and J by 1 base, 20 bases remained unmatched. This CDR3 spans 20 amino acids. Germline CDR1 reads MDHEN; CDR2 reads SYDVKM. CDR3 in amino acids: CASSWTGGRMVAAASYEQYF. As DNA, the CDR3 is TGTGCCAGCAGCTGGACAGGGGGCCGCATGGTAGCGGCAGCTTCCTACGAGCAGTACTTC.

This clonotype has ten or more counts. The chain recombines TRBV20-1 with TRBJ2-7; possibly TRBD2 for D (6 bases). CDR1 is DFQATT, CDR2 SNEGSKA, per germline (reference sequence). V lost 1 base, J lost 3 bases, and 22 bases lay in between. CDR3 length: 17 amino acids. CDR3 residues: CSARGMTSPDGSYEQYF. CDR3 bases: TGCAGTGCTAGAGGTATGACTAGTCCAGATGGGAGCTACGAGCAGTACTTC.

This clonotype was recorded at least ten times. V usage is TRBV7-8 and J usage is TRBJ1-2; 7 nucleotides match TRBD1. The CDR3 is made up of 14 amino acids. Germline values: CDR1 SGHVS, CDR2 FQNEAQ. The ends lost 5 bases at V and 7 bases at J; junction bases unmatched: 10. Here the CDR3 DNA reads TGTGCCAGCAGCCTAACAAGACAGGGCGGTGGCTACACCTTC. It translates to CASSLTRQGGGYTF.

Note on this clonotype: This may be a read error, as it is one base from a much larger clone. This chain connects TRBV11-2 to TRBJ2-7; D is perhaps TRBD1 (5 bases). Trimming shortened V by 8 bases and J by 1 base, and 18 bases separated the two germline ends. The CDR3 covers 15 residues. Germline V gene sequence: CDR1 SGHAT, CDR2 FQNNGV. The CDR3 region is CASSQARGPSYEQYF. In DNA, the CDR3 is TGTGCCAGCTCCCAAGCTAGGGGTCCTTCCTACGAGCAGTACTTC. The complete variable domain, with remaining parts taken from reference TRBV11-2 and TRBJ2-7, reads EAGVAQSPRYKIIEKRQSVAFWCNPISGHATLYWYQQILGQGPKLLIQFQNNGVVDDSQLPKDRFSAERLKGVDSTLKIQPAKLEDSAVYLCASSQARGPSYEQYFGPGTRLTVT.

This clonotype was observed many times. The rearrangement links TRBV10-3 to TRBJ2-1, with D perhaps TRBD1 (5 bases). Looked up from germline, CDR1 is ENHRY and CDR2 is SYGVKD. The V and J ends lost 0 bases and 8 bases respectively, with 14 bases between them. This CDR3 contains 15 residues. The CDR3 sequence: CAISESDMGWDEQFF. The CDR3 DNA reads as TGTGCCATCAGTGAGTCGGACATGGGGTGGGATGAGCAGTTCTTC.

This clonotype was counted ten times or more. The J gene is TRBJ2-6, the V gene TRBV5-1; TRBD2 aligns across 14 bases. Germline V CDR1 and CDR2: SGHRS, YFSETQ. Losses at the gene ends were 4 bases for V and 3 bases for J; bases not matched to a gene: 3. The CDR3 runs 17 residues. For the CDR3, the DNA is TGCGCCAGCAGCCCGGGACTAGCGGGAGTTGGGGCCAACGTCCTGACTTTC. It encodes CASSPGLAGVGANVLTF.

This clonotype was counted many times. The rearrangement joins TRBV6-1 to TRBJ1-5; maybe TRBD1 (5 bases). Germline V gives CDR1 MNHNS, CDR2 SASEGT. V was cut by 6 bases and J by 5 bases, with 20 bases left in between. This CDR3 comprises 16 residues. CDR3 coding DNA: TGTGCCAGCAGAAATAGATTTCGGGACCCTTATCAGCCCCAGCATTTT. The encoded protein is CASRNRFRDPYQPQHF.

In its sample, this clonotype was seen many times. In DNA form, the CDR3 reads TGTGCCAGCCTAGATCTTGACGGGGAGCTGTTTTTT. It translates to CASLDLDGELFF. V gene TRBV19 combines with J gene TRBJ2-2, with D hard to call. Per germline, CDR1 LNHDA and CDR2 SQIVND (reference sequence). The CDR3 consists of 12 residues. V was clipped by 9 bases and J by 7 bases, with 12 bases between them. Complete variable domain (other parts from reference TRBV19 and TRBJ2-2): DGGITQSPKYLFRKEGQNVTLSCEQNLNHDAMYWYRQDPGQGLRLIYYSQIVNDFQKGDIAEGYSVSREKKESFPLTVTSAQKNPTAFYLCASLDLDGELFFGEGSRLTVL.

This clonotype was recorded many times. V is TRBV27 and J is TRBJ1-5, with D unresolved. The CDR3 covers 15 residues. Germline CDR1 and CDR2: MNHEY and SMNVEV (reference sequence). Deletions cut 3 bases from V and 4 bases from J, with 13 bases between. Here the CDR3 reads CASSLIGFVNQPQHF. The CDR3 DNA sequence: TGTGCCAGCAGTTTGATAGGGTTCGTGAATCAGCCCCAGCATTTT.

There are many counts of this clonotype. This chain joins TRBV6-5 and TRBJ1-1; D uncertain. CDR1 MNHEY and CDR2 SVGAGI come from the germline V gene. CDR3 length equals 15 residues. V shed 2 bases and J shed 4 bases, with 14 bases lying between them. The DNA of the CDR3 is TGTGCCAGCAGTTACGACCGTTCGGTAAGCACTGAAGCTTTCTTT. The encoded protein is CASSYDRSVSTEAFF.

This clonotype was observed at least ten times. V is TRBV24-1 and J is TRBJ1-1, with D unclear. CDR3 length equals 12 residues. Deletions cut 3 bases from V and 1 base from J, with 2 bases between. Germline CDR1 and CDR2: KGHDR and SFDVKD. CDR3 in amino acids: CATSDGNTEAFF. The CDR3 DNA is TGTGCCACCAGTGATGGGAACACTGAAGCTTTCTTT.

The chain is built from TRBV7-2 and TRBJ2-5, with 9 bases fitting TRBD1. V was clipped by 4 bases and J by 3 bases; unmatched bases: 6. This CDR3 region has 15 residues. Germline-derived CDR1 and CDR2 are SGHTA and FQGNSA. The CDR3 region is CASSSNRGLKETQYF. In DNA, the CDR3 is TGTGCCAGCAGCTCGAACAGGGGGCTCAAAGAGACCCAGTACTTC.